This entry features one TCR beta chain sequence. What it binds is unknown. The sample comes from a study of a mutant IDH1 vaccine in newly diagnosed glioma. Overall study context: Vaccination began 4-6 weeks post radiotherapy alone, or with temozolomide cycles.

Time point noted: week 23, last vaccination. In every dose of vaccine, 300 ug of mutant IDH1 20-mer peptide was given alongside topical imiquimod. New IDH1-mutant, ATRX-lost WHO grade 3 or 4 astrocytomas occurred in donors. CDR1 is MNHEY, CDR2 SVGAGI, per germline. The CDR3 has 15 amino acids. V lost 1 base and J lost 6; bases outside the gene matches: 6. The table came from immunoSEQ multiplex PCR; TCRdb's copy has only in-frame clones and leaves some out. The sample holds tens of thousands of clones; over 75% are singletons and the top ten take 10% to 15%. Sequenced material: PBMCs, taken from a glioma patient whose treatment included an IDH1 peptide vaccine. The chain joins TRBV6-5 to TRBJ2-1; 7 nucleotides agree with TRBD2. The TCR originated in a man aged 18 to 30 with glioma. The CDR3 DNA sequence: TGTGCCAGCAGTTACTTCAGCGGGGCTAGCAATGAGCAGTTCTTC. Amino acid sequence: CASSYFSGASNEQFF.